The 30 T cell receptor beta chains below were found in one sample sequenced in a study of tumor-infiltrating lymphocytes in primary liver carcinoma. The study co-extracted DNA and RNA from approximately 20-30 mg of unsorted bulk tissue. A constant-region primer served to make TCR beta cDNA from approximately 490 ng total RNA. For TCR beta, libraries were produced by three nested multiplex PCR rounds using slightly modified ARM-PCR. With TRBV1-TRBV30 forward primers and a C-beta reverse primer, the first two PCR rounds were run for approximately 10 cycles each. MiXCR, applied by TCRdb to the multiplex PCR reads, yields one record per CDR3 protein. The table lists around 50,000 distinct CDR3 sequences, about 80% of them singletons, with around 28% in the top ten. Sample: liver tumor tissue from sampling region 3. The subset was: tumor region T3, left-lateral pole. These receptors were collected from a man aged 40-50 years with primary liver carcinoma and hepatitis B virus infection.

This chain links TRBV11-1 with TRBJ2-7, with 7 positions matching TRBD1. This CDR3 spans 18 amino acids. CDR1 SGHAT and CDR2 FQDESV come from the germline V gene (reference sequence). V dropped 3 bases and J dropped 5; count of bases not matched to a gene: 19. The DNA for the CDR3 is TGTGCCAGCAGCTTCAACTTCGCCCCGACAGGGCAACCCCACGAGCAGTACTTC. It encodes CASSFNFAPTGQPHEQYF.

This clonotype is categorized as medium-sized (0.01 to 0.1%). This chain joins TRBV29-1 and TRBJ2-3; 7 bases align to TRBD2. CDR1 and CDR2 (germline): SQVTM, ANQGSEA. The CDR3 is 13 residues long. V shed 5 bases and J 2 bases; nucleotides not matched to a gene: 4. Here the CDR3 DNA reads TGCAGCGTTCGAGCGGGGACCACAGATACGCAGTATTTT. Its translation is CSVRAGTTDTQYF.

About this clonotype: One junction end disagrees with the germline gene, perhaps due to a read error. This chain connects TRBV29-1 to TRBJ2-4; D is uncertain. The CDR3 is 13 residues long. CDR1 is SQVTM, CDR2 ANQGSEA, per germline. This CDR3 is CSASLESKNVQYF. Written as DNA, the CDR3 is TGCAGCGCCTCTTTGGAATCCAAAAACGTTCAGTACTTC.

This clonotype was counted many times. This rearrangement joins TRBV6-6 to TRBJ2-3; D not certain. This CDR3 comprises 13 residues. Trimming left V 8 bases short and J 0 bases short, with 9 bases between. The germline gives CDR1 MNHNY, CDR2 SVGAGI (reference sequence). DNA for the CDR3: TGTGCCAGCTCAAGCGACAGCACAGATACGCAGTATTTT. Its protein is CASSSDSTDTQYF.

The J gene is TRBJ1-2, the V gene TRBV12-3 or TRBV12-4; 7 bases match TRBD1. Germline trimming cut 4 bases from V and 7 bases from J; bases unmatched to any gene: 12. This CDR3 comprises 15 residues. The DNA of the CDR3 is TGTGCCAGCAGTTCCCGGGAGGATAGGGGGCCTGGCTACACCTTC. This gives the protein CASSSREDRGPGYTF.

This clonotype was seen ten or more times. The V and J genes are TRBV11-2 and TRBJ2-1; the D is unclear. V dropped 4 bases and J dropped 4 bases, with 8 bases sitting between them. The CDR3 runs to 13 residues. The germline V gene has CDR1 SGHAT and CDR2 FQNNGV. In DNA form, the CDR3 reads TGTGCCAGCAGCTCAGAATTATACAATGAGCAGTTCTTC. Its translation: CASSSELYNEQFF.

About this clonotype: A much larger clone differs by one base, so this may be a read error. The chain has TRBV28 and TRBJ2-7, with D perhaps given as TRBD1 or TRBD2 (6 bases each). The V end was cut by 6 bases, the J end by 6 bases, with 12 bases between. Germline V gene lookup returns CDR1 MDHEN and CDR2 SYDVKM. The CDR3 extends over 12 amino acids. CDR3 DNA sequence: TGTGCCAGCAGCGTAGGGGGGCGCGAGCAGTACTTC. Translation gives CASSVGGREQYF.

This clonotype was counted between two and nine times. At one of its ends the junction is not consistent with the germline gene, which may arise from a read error. The V call is TRBV4-1, the J call TRBJ1-3; a possible D gene is TRBD1 (5 bases). CDR3 length: 19 residues. The germline gives CDR1 MGHRA, CDR2 YSYEKL. The CDR3 loop reads CASSQAVRGTLRSGNTLYF. The CDR3 nucleotides read TGCGCCAGCAGCCAGGCCGTAAGGGGAACGCTACGATCTGGAAACACCTTATATTTT.

Comments on this clonotype: The junction differs from germline at one of its ends, possibly a read error. The genes are TRBV10-3 and TRBJ1-5; 7 bases map to TRBD1. The CDR3 has 15 amino acids. The germline CDR1 and CDR2 sequences are ENHRY and SYGVKD. The CDR3 DNA follows: TGTGCCATCAATGAGTCGGAGGGGGCAGATCAGCCCCAGCACTTT. It yields the protein CAINESEGADQPQHF.

With regard to this clonotype: Its ends do not fully match the called genes, so a read error is possible. The chain employs TRBV20-1 and TRBJ2-4; 7 positions match TRBD1. CDR3 length: 13 amino acids. CDR1 and CDR2 from the germline V gene are DFQATT and SNEGSKA (reference sequence). The CDR3 region is CSASDRAKNTQYF. The DNA for the CDR3 is TGCAGTGCTAGTGACAGGGCCAAAAACACTCAGTACTTC.

This clonotype came up many times. The V call is TRBV7-9, the J call TRBJ2-7; no definite D call. Germline V gene lookup returns CDR1 SEHNR and CDR2 FQNEAQ (reference sequence). V was clipped by 1 base and J by 5 bases, with 6 bases between them. This CDR3 has 12 residues. The CDR3 region is CASSLGVNEQYF. The CDR3 DNA sequence: TGTGCCAGCAGCTTAGGAGTAAACGAGCAGTACTTC. Looking up the rest from reference TRBV7-9 and TRBJ2-7 gives the full variable domain: DTGVSQNPRHKITKRGQNVTFRCDPISEHNRLYWYRQTLGQGPEFLTYFQNEAQLEKSRLLSDRFSAERPKGSFSTLEIQRTEQGDSAMYLCASSLGVNEQYFGPGTRLTVT.

A note on this clonotype: The conserved closing phenylalanine or tryptophan is absent in this CDR3, likely reflecting a read error. The DNA is omitted, as the CDR3 cannot be located on it reliably, and the CDR3 follows TCRdb's listing. V gene TRBV6-1 combines with J gene TRBJ2-7. Germline CDR1 reads MNHNS; CDR2 reads SASEGT. Counting both end residues, the CDR3 totals 12 amino acids. CDR3 sequence: CASSGLFYEHYL.

In its sample, this clonotype was seen once. Since the CDR3 does not end with the conserved phenylalanine or tryptophan, this likely comes from a read error. V and J are TRBV11-2 and TRBJ2-1; 12 nucleotides align to TRBD2. The CDR3 totals 16 residues. Germline assignment: CDR1 SGHAT and CDR2 FQNNGV. The CDR3 sequence is CTSSFRLAGDINEQFL. CDR3 nucleotides: TGTACCAGCAGCTTTCGACTAGCGGGAGATATCAATGAGCAGTTCCTC.

In the case of this clonotype: Compared with germline, one end of the junction differs, possibly owing to a read error. J is TRBJ2-7 and V is TRBV6-6; 10 bases fit TRBD2. The germline V gene has CDR1 MNHNY and CDR2 SVGAGI (reference sequence). CDR3 length: 16 residues. CDR3 sequence: CASSCSTPSGSNEQYF. The CDR3 nucleotides are TGTGCCAGCAGTTGCAGCACGCCTAGCGGGAGCAACGAGCAATACTTC.

This clonotype was recorded a few times. A read error may produce the germline difference seen at one junction end. The chain's CDR3 is CASRLNDACEQFF. In DNA, the CDR3 is TGTGCCAGCAGATTAAATGATGCCTGTGAGCAATTCTTC. This chain connects TRBV11-2 to TRBJ2-1; D is ambiguous. Germline V lookup: CDR1 SGHAT, CDR2 FQNNGV. CDR3 length: 13 residues.

On this clonotype: The junction and the germline gene differ at one end; a read error may be behind it. The chain links TRBV6-1 to TRBJ2-7; no clear D. Germline values: CDR1 MNHNS, CDR2 SASEGT. The CDR3 contains 13 residues. The CDR3 loop is CVSTEWVFYEEYF. CDR3 nucleotide sequence: TGTGTCAGCACTGAATGGGTTTTCTACGAGGAGTACTTC.

As to this clonotype: One end of the junction varies from germline; a read error may be responsible. The chain joins TRBV2 to TRBJ1-2; no clear D. This CDR3 region has 12 residues. Germline V gene lookup returns CDR1 SNHLY and CDR2 FYNNEI. Written as DNA, the CDR3 is TGTGCCAGCAGGGGTTTCTACTATGACTACACCTTT. The encoded protein is CASRGFYYDYTF.

About this clonotype itself: Relative to the germline gene, one junction end is altered; a read error may explain this. The DNA for the CDR3 is TGTACCAGCAGCCTATCTGTTGGAATATCCTACGAGCAGTACTTT. Translation gives CTSSLSVGISYEQYF. V is TRBV11-2 and J is TRBJ2-7; no clear D. CDR3 length: 15 residues. Germline lookup yields CDR1 SGHAT and CDR2 FQNNGV.

With regard to this clonotype: With a much larger clone just one base away, this may be a read error. The V call is TRBV7-9, the J call TRBJ2-3; 7 bases agree with TRBD2. CDR1 is SEHNR and CDR2 is FQNEAQ in the germline V gene (reference sequence). This CDR3 contains 15 residues. Written as DNA, the CDR3 is TGTGCCTGCAGCTACACCGCGGGAGTGTCAGATACGCAGTATTTT. This sequence encodes CACSYTAGVSDTQYF. Based on the CDR3 plus reference TRBV7-9 and TRBJ2-3, the full variable domain is DTGVSQNPRHKITKRGQNVTFRCDPISEHNRLYWYRQTLGQGPEFLTYFQNEAQLEKSRLLSDRFSAERPKGSFSTLEIQRTEQGDSAMYLCACSYTAGVSDTQYFGPGTRLTVL.

This clonotype has ten or more counts. This chain links TRBV5-6 with TRBJ2-7; 8 positions match TRBD1. The J segment lost 7 bases and the V segment lost 3 bases, leaving 3 bases of the junction unmatched. Germline assignment: CDR1 SGHDT and CDR2 YYEEEE. The CDR3 covers 12 residues. This CDR3 reads CASSWTGREQYF. CDR3 nucleotides: TGTGCCAGCAGCTGGACAGGGCGTGAGCAGTACTTC.

For this clonotype: At one boundary the junction diverges from the germline segment, which might be a read error. CDR3 coding DNA: TGTGCCAGCTTACCAGGGACAGCGTACGAGCAGTACTTC. Encoded protein: CASLPGTAYEQYF. The chain recombines TRBV18 with TRBJ2-7; 7 nucleotides align to TRBD1. Germline values: CDR1 KGHSH, CDR2 LQKENI. This CDR3 region has 13 residues.

Remarks on this clonotype: A clone one base away is much larger, so this may be a read error. A read error is likely, as this CDR3 ends without the conserved phenylalanine or tryptophan. The rearrangement links TRBV11-3 to TRBJ2-1; D unresolved. Between the trimmed V and J ends, which lost 2 bases and 6 bases, there was a span of 5 bases. The CDR3 loop spans 12 amino acids. CDR1 and CDR2 (germline): SGHNT, YENEEA. CDR3 protein: CASSLNANEQFV. The CDR3 DNA sequence: TGTGCCAGCAGCTTAAATGCCAATGAGCAGTTCGTC.

This clonotype was found a few times. One base away lies a much larger clone, so this may be a sequencing read error. The rearrangement uses TRBV28 and TRBJ2-7, with D perhaps matching TRBD1 or TRBD2 (5 bases each). CDR3 size: 12 residues. Per the germline V gene, CDR1 is MDHEN and CDR2 is SYDVKM. V was clipped by 6 bases and J by 9 bases, with 15 bases between them. The CDR3 sequence is CASRQDWDGQYF. CDR3 nucleotide sequence: TGTGCCAGCAGGCAGGACTGGGACGGGCAGTACTTC. Full variable domain (remainder filled in from reference TRBV28 and TRBJ2-7): DVKVTQSSRYLVKRTGEKVFLECVQDMDHENMFWYRQDPGLGLRLIYFSYDVKMKEKGDIPEGYSVSREKKERFSLILESASTNQTSMYLCASRQDWDGQYFGPGTRLTVT.

A note on this clonotype: A read error is possible here, since a much larger clone lies one base away. The gene calls are TRBV29-1 and TRBJ2-5; D possibly corresponds to TRBD1 (6 bases). V was shortened by 6 bases and J by 3 bases, with 14 bases between the two germline ends. CDR1 SQVTM and CDR2 ANQGSEA come from the germline V gene. The length of the CDR3 is 13 residues. This CDR3 is CSVGQQVKETQYF. The CDR3, as DNA: TGCAGCGTAGGACAGCAGGTTAAAGAGACCCAGTACTTC. The complete variable domain, with remaining parts taken from reference TRBV29-1 and TRBJ2-5, reads SAVISQKPSRDICQRGTSLTIQCQVDSQVTMMFWYRQQPGQSLTLIATANQGSEATYESGFVIDKFPISRPNLTFSTLTVSNMSPEDSSIYLCSVGQQVKETQYFGPGTRLLVL.

Remarks on this clonotype: A read error may account for a junction end that differs from germline. This rearrangement joins TRBV28 to TRBJ2-3, with D perhaps TRBD1 or TRBD2 (6 bases each). Looked up from germline, CDR1 is MDHEN and CDR2 is SYDVKM. This CDR3 has 16 amino acids. For the CDR3, the DNA is TGTGCCAGCAGTCCTCTGGAGGGGGATGACACAGATACGCGGTATTTT. Translating it yields CASSPLEGDDTDTRYF.

There are many counts of this clonotype. The J gene is TRBJ2-3, the V gene TRBV29-1, with 10 bases aligning to TRBD2. CDR1 is SQVTM, CDR2 ANQGSEA, per germline. V gave up 5 bases and J gave up 0 bases; unmatched junction bases: 11. CDR3 size: 17 residues. The CDR3 region has the DNA TGCAGCGTTTTCGGACTAGCGGACAGATCTAGCACAGATACGCAGTATTTT. Its translation: CSVFGLADRSSTDTQYF.

The chain recombines TRBV6-6 with TRBJ2-1, with a weak D call TRBD2 (5 bases). V gave up 4 bases and J gave up 7 bases, with 20 bases separating them. This CDR3 is built from 16 residues. Germline CDR1 reads MNHNY; CDR2 reads SVGAGI (reference sequence). In DNA form, the CDR3 reads TGTGCCAGCAGTTCCACATGTGACCTATCGGGGAATGAGCAGTTCTTC. Amino acids: CASSSTCDLSGNEQFF.

This clonotype has only one observation. The chain combines TRBV6-5 with TRBJ2-3; D perhaps matches TRBD1 (5 bases). This CDR3 region has 16 residues. The V gene's germline CDR1 is MNHEY and CDR2 SVGAGI. V was clipped by 4 bases and J by 6 bases, with 20 bases between them. CDR3 protein: CASSSDSGRATDTQYF. DNA of the CDR3: TGTGCCAGCAGTTCAGACAGTGGGCGAGCTACTGATACGCAGTATTTT.

The chain recombines TRBV29-1 with TRBJ2-7; D gene uncertain. This CDR3 has 11 residues. Trimming took off 8 bases at V and 6 bases at J, with 14 bases between the two ends. The V gene's germline CDR1 is SQVTM and CDR2 ANQGSEA. DNA for the CDR3: TGCAGCATCCTGTACGTACCCGAGCAGTACTTC. Its translation is CSILYVPEQYF.

A word on this clonotype: One end of the junction is discordant with germline, which a read error may explain. V and J are TRBV11-2 and TRBJ2-7, with D perhaps TRBD2 (5 bases). Per germline, CDR1 SGHAT and CDR2 FQNNGV. The CDR3 consists of 15 residues. CDR3 nucleotide sequence: TGTGCCAGCACCCCCTCGGAAGCGGTCCACTACGAGCAATACTTC. Translated: CASTPSEAVHYEQYF. The full variable domain, completed using reference TRBV11-2 and TRBJ2-7, is EAGVAQSPRYKIIEKRQSVAFWCNPISGHATLYWYQQILGQGPKLLIQFQNNGVVDDSQLPKDRFSAERLKGVDSTLKIQPAKLEDSAVYLCASTPSEAVHYEQYFGPGTRLTVT.